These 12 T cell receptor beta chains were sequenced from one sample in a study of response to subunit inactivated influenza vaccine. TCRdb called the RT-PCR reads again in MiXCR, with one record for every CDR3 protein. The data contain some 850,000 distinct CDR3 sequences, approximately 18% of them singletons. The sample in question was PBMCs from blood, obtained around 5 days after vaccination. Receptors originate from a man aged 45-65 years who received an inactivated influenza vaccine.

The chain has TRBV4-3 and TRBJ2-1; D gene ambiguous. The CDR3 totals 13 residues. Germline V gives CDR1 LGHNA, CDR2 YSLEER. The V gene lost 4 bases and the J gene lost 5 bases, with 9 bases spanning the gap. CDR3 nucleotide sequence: TGCGCCAGCAGCCCGAACCAGCACAATGAGCAGTTCTTC. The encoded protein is CASSPNQHNEQFF.

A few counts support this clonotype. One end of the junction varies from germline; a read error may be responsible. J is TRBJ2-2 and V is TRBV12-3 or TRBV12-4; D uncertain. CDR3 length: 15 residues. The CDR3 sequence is CASRAYSSNTGELFF. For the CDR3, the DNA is TGTGCCAGCAGGGCGTATTCCTCGAACACTGGGGAGCTGTTTTTT.

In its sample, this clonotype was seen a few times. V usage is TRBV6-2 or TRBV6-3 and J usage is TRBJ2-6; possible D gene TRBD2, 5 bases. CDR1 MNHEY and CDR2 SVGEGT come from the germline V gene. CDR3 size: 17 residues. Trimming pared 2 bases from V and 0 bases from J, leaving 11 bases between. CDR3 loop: CASSYPGYRSGANVLTF. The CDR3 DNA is TGTGCCAGCAGTTACCCGGGGTACCGCTCTGGGGCCAACGTCCTGACTTTC.

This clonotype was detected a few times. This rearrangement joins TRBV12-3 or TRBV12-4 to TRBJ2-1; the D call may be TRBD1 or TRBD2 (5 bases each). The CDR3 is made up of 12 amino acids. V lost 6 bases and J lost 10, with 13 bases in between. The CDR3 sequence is CASSSGAAEQFF. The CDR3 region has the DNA TGTGCCAGCAGCTCCGGGGCCGCGGAGCAGTTCTTC.

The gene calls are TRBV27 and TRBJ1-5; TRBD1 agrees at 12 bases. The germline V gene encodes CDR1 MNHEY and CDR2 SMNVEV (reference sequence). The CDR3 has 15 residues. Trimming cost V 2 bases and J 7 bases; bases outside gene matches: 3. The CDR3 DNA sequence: TGTGCCAGCAGTTTACTGGGACAGGGGGCACAGCCCCAGCATTTT. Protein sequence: CASSLLGQGAQPQHF.

The CDR3 DNA is TGCGCCAGCAGTAATCAGGGCACCGGGGAGCTGTTTTTT. Translated, it gives CASSNQGTGELFF. The rearrangement links TRBV10-2 to TRBJ2-2; D may be TRBD1 (5 bases). CDR3 size: 13 residues. The germline gives CDR1 WSHSY, CDR2 SAAADI. Trimming pared 5 bases from V and 4 bases from J, leaving 8 bases between.

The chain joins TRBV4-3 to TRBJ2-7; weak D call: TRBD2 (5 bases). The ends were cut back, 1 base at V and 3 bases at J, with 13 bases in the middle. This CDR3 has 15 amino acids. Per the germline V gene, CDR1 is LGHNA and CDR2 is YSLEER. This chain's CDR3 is CASSQGTGFSYEQYF. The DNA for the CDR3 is TGCGCCAGCAGCCAAGGGACGGGATTCAGCTACGAGCAGTACTTC.

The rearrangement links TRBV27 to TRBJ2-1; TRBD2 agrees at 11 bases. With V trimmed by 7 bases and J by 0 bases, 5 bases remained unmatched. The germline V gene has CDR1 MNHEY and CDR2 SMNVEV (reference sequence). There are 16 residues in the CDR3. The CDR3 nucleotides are TGTGCCAGCACTCGACTAGCGGGGTCCTCCTACAATGAGCAGTTCTTC. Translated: CASTRLAGSSYNEQFF.

The chain's CDR3 is CASSQEQGRRTEAFF. CDR3 in DNA: TGCGCCAGCAGCCAAGAACAGGGTCGACGCACTGAAGCTTTCTTT. The chain recombines TRBV4-1 with TRBJ1-1; D is possibly TRBD1 (6 bases). The CDR3 is 15 residues long. Trimming stripped 0 bases from V and 4 bases from J, with 12 bases between. CDR1 is MGHRA and CDR2 is YSYEKL in the germline V gene.

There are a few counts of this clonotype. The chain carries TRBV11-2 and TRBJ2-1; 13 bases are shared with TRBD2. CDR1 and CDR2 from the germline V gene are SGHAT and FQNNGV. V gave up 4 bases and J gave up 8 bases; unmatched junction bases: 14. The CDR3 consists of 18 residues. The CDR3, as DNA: TGTGCCAGCAGCTACTCCGGGACTAGCGGGGAAACCGGGGATGAGCAGTTCTTC. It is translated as CASSYSGTSGETGDEQFF.

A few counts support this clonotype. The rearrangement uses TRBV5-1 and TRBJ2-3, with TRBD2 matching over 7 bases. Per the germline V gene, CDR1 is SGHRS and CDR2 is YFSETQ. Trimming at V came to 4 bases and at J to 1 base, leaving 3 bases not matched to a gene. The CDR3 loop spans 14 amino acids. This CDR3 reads CASSTGGRTDTQYF. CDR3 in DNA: TGCGCCAGCAGCACGGGGGGACGCACAGATACGCAGTATTTT.

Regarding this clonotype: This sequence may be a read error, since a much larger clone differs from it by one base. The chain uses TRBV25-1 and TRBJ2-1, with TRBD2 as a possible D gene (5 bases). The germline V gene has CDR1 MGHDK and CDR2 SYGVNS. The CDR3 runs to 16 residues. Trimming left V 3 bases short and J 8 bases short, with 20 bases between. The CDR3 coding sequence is TGTGCCAGCAGTGATCCTCGACTATTGCCCCCGTATGAGCAGTTCTTC. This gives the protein CASSDPRLLPPYEQFF.